These 16 T cell receptor beta chains came from one sample sequenced in a study of cytomegalovirus exposure and HLA in healthy donors. The PCR employed 60 Vbeta primers together with 13 Jbeta primers. The method was immunoSEQ multiplex PCR; TCRdb's version includes in-frame clones alone and lacks a portion of them. The table includes 160,000 or so clones, 80% detected once. The sequenced sample was PBMCs. All receptors come from a man aged 18-30 years in good health and CMV-seropositive.

The rearrangement uses TRBV5-6 and TRBJ2-2, with 10 bases identical to TRBD1. With 3 bases clipped from V and 3 bases from J, the junction kept 5 bases outside the gene matches. This CDR3 is built from 16 residues. Germline CDR1 and CDR2: SGHDT and YYEEEE. The DNA for the CDR3 is TGTGCCAGCAGCTGGGGACAGGGGTCCTACACCGGGGAGCTGTTTTTT. It specifies CASSWGQGSYTGELFF.

The sample holds a few counts of this clone. The chain carries TRBV13 and TRBJ2-7; D remains ambiguous. The CDR3 has 14 amino acids. V was shortened by 2 bases and J by 3 bases, with 11 bases between the two germline ends. Germline V gene data show CDR1 as PRHDT and CDR2 as FYEKMQ (reference sequence). This CDR3 reads CASSLSTSNYEQYF. The CDR3, as DNA: TGTGCCAGCAGCTTATCCACATCAAACTACGAGCAGTACTTC.

The genes are TRBV5-4 and TRBJ1-2; TRBD1 matches 7 bases. This CDR3 spans 16 amino acids. V shed 5 bases and J 7 bases; nucleotides not matched to a gene: 17. Germline assignment: CDR1 SGHNT and CDR2 YYREEE (reference sequence). CDR3 in amino acids: CASRGGQPLSVRGYTF. In DNA form, the CDR3 reads TGTGCCAGCAGGGGGGGACAGCCTCTAAGCGTGCGTGGCTACACCTTC.

The CDR3 nucleotides read TGTGCCTGGAGTGCGACAGGAGATGGAAACACCATATATTTT. As protein: CAWSATGDGNTIYF. This chain joins TRBV30 and TRBJ1-3, with D perhaps matching TRBD1 (6 bases). The length of the CDR3 is 14 residues. Trimming shortened V by 1 base and J by 3 bases, and 10 bases separated the two germline ends. Germline assignment: CDR1 GTSNPN and CDR2 SVGIG (reference sequence).

The chain carries TRBV19 and TRBJ2-1, with D possibly TRBD1 on 5 matching bases. This CDR3 contains 13 residues. Per germline, CDR1 LNHDA and CDR2 SQIVND (reference sequence). The V end lost 6 bases, the J end lost 3 bases, and 9 bases lay between the germline ends. CDR3 nucleotides: TGTGCCAGTAGCGGCAGGGTCTACAATGAGCAGTTCTTC. It encodes CASSGRVYNEQFF. The whole variable domain, filled in from reference TRBV19 and TRBJ2-1, reads DGGITQSPKYLFRKEGQNVTLSCEQNLNHDAMYWYRQDPGQGLRLIYYSQIVNDFQKGDIAEGYSVSREKKESFPLTVTSAQKNPTAFYLCASSGRVYNEQFFGPGTRLTVL.

Only a few counts were recorded for this clone. The J gene is TRBJ2-7, the V gene TRBV5-4; a weak D match, TRBD1 (5 bases). Trimming removed 4 bases at V and 5 bases at J, with 13 bases between. This CDR3 has 13 residues. Germline loops: CDR1 SGHNT, CDR2 YYREEE (reference sequence). For the CDR3, the DNA is TGTGCCAGCAGCAATACCAGGGCCCACGAGCAGTACTTC. This codes for CASSNTRAHEQYF.

This clone was found a few times. This CDR3 is CASSQYGTDHNEQFF. CDR3 DNA: TGTGCCAGCAGCCAATACGGGACAGATCACAATGAGCAGTTCTTC. The chain has TRBV7-6 and TRBJ2-1, with TRBD1 identical over 7 bases. The CDR3 totals 15 residues. The germline V gene has CDR1 SGHVS and CDR2 FNYEAQ. The ends lost 5 bases at V and 5 bases at J; junction bases unmatched: 9.

The chain employs TRBV2 and TRBJ2-7; the D gene is possibly TRBD2 (5 bases). CDR1 and CDR2 from the germline V gene are SNHLY and FYNNEI. The CDR3 extends over 14 amino acids. V was shortened by 8 bases and J by 1 base, with 15 bases between the two germline ends. The CDR3, as DNA: TGTGCCAGCCAAACTGAGGGTCCGTCCTACGAGCAGTACTTC. Amino acids: CASQTEGPSYEQYF.

The chain employs TRBV6-6 and TRBJ1-4, with 7 bases lining up with TRBD1. V trimming: 6 bases; J trimming: 6 bases; junction bases outside the gene matches: 7. CDR3 length: 14 residues. In germline, CDR1 is MNHNY, CDR2 SVGAGI (reference sequence). CDR3 region: CASRPGQRDEKLFF. The CDR3 DNA follows: TGTGCCAGCAGGCCGGGACAGCGGGATGAAAAACTGTTTTTT.

The count of this clone is one. The chain employs TRBV9 and TRBJ2-7; 9 nucleotides agree with TRBD2. V lost 0 bases and J lost 2; bases outside the gene matches: 3. Germline values: CDR1 SGDLS, CDR2 YYNGEE. CDR3 length: 15 amino acids. The CDR3 sequence: CASSVGTSVAYEQYF. The DNA of the CDR3 is TGTGCCAGCAGCGTAGGGACTAGCGTAGCCTACGAGCAGTACTTC.

This sequence joins TRBV2 and TRBJ2-1, with a possible D match to TRBD1 (6 bases). This CDR3 contains 16 residues. The germline CDR1 and CDR2 sequences are SNHLY and FYNNEI. V shed 3 bases and J shed 0 bases, with 12 bases lying between them. The CDR3 bases are TGTGCCAGCAGTGAGATCCGGACAGACTCCTACAATGAGCAGTTCTTC. The encoded protein is CASSEIRTDSYNEQFF.

There are a few counts of this clone. The chain employs TRBV5-1 and TRBJ2-1, with TRBD1 as a possible D gene (6 bases). Per germline, CDR1 SGHRS and CDR2 YFSETQ. The V and J ends lost 0 bases and 7 bases respectively, with 14 bases between them. CDR3 length equals 15 residues. The CDR3: CASSLDRVSGNEQFF. The CDR3 DNA follows: TGCGCCAGCAGCTTGGACAGGGTTTCAGGGAATGAGCAGTTCTTC.

This clone was seen only a few times. The rearrangement joins TRBV5-4 to TRBJ2-6; no reliable D call. This CDR3 spans 15 amino acids. CDR1 SGHNT and CDR2 YYREEE come from the germline V gene (reference sequence). V was pared by 1 base and J by 0 bases, with 5 bases between. The CDR3 loop is CASSLSVSGANVLTF. Here the CDR3 DNA reads TGTGCCAGCAGCTTGTCAGTCTCTGGGGCCAACGTCCTGACTTTC.

The V call is TRBV29-1, the J call TRBJ1-1; D unclear. Germline CDR1 is SQVTM and CDR2 is ANQGSEA. The V gene lost 4 bases and the J gene lost 0 bases, with 9 bases spanning the gap. The CDR3 runs to 13 residues. The CDR3 coding sequence is TGCAGCGTTGGCACACGCATGAACACTGAAGCTTTCTTT. As protein: CSVGTRMNTEAFF.

The chain is built from TRBV7-2 and TRBJ2-5; tentatively, D is TRBD2 (6 bases). Trimming removed 1 base from V and 6 bases from J, with 9 bases in between. Germline assignment: CDR1 SGHTA and CDR2 FQGNSA. The CDR3 consists of 13 residues. CDR3 in amino acids: CASSLGLGKTQYF. In DNA form, the CDR3 reads TGTGCCAGCAGCTTAGGACTAGGAAAGACCCAGTACTTC. The entire variable domain, with the rest obtained from reference TRBV7-2 and TRBJ2-5, is as follows: GAGVSQSPSNKVTEKGKDVELRCDPISGHTALYWYRQSLGQGLEFLIYFQGNSAPDKSGLPSDRFSAERTGGSVSTLTIQRTQQEDSAVYLCASSLGLGKTQYFGPGTRLLVL.

CDR3 coding DNA: TGTGCCAGCGCCGGGGGTAGCTACAATGAGCAGTTCTTC. Translated, it gives CASAGGSYNEQFF. The V gene is TRBV27, the J gene TRBJ2-1, with D tentatively TRBD2 (6 bases). Germline CDR1 MNHEY, CDR2 SMNVEV (reference sequence). V lost 8 bases, J lost 3 bases, and 11 bases lay in between. There are 13 residues in the CDR3.